This TCR beta chain derives from a study of blood T cell repertoires in COVID-19. Overall study context: PBMCs, B-cell-depleted T cells, or T cells were the source of the cDNA or gDNA that made up the material.

Individuals drawn from around 25 US areas were about 18 to 90 years old. Clinical history reported by participants formed the basis on which cohorts were assigned. Looked up from germline, CDR1 is SGHRS and CDR2 is YFSETQ. The V end was cut by 2 bases, the J end by 6 bases, with 9 bases between. This CDR3 comprises 13 residues. In the study's own analysis: Cell counts per sample came from amplifying reference gene primers. Assay: immunoSEQ multiplex PCR; the TCRdb copy retains only in-frame clones and omits some. For V, J and clone size, that table is used; D and trimming come from the DNA. The repertoire holds roughly 150,000 clones, with about nine tenths as singletons.

The clonotype originates from a woman aged 40-49 years who had been exposed to COVID-19. J is TRBJ1-5 and V is TRBV5-1; TRBD1 is a possible D gene (6 bases). Sequenced sample: PBMCs or T cells enriched from blood (not recorded which). CDR3 loop: CASSLTGRQPQHF. CDR3 DNA: TGCGCCAGCAGCTTAACAGGGCGTCAGCCCCAGCATTTT. Looking up the rest from reference TRBV5-1 and TRBJ1-5 gives the full variable domain: KAGVTQTPRYLIKTRGQQVTLSCSPISGHRSVSWYQQTPGQGLQFLFEYFSETQRNKGNFPGRFSGRQFSNSRSEMNVSTLELGDSALYLCASSLTGRQPQHFGDGTRLSIL.